The clone carrying this T cell receptor beta chain was counted between two and nine times. The CDR3 consists of 19 residues. Germline CDR1 and CDR2: MGHRA and YSYEKL. V shed 0 bases and J 0 bases; nucleotides not matched to a gene: 12. Stated time point: neoterminal ileum biopsy at postoperative endoscopy, about 6 months after surgery. TCRdb's copy holds only in-frame clones and misses some; the assay was immunoSEQ multiplex PCR. The sample yields more than 10,000 clones, around four fifths seen once. The entry originates in a study of T cell repertoires in ileal Crohn's disease. Turning to the study itself: Postoperative therapy was given to about half: some eleven thiopurines, around 17 anti-TNF agents.

The sequence derives from an adult with Crohn's disease. The sample was ileal tissue. This rearrangement joins TRBV4-1 to TRBJ2-3; 7 nucleotides line up with TRBD2. DNA of the CDR3: TGCGCCAGCAGCCAAGACATTAGCGGGTCGTTGGGCAGCACAGATACGCAGTATTTT. It translates to CASSQDISGSLGSTDTQYF.